Presented here are 20 T cell receptor beta chains from one specimen sequenced in a study of T cell responses to AZD1222 COVID-19 vaccine. Clones were read by immunoSEQ multiplex PCR, and TCRdb kept only the in-frame ones, dropping some. The repertoire consists of 140,000 to 150,000 clones, with 92% occurring once and the leading ten covering more than 3.5%. The sample here was peripheral blood, taken on day 0 of AZD1222 vaccination. The receptors here all came from an adult in good health.

The CDR3 loop reads CASSLGQGFGYTF. CDR3 sequence (DNA): TGTGCCAGCAGCCTGGGACAGGGGTTCGGCTACACCTTC. The rearrangement uses TRBV9 and TRBJ1-2; 10 nucleotides line up with TRBD1. Trimming at V came to 4 bases and at J to 8 bases, leaving 5 bases not matched to a gene. Germline CDR1 reads SGDLS; CDR2 reads YYNGEE. The CDR3 length is 13 residues.

J is TRBJ2-6 and V is TRBV7-3; a weak D match, TRBD2 (6 bases). The CDR3 is made up of 17 amino acids. The germline gives CDR1 SGHTA, CDR2 FQGTGA. The V end lost 3 bases, the J end lost 0 bases, and 12 bases lay between the germline ends. The CDR3 region is CASSFGGAISGANVLTF. Here the CDR3 DNA reads TGTGCCAGCAGCTTTGGAGGGGCGATCTCTGGGGCCAACGTCCTGACTTTC.

The V call is TRBV3-1 (or the pseudogene TRBV3-2), the J call TRBJ1-2; D unclear. Germline V gene data show CDR1 as LGHDT and CDR2 as YNNKEL (reference sequence). The CDR3 is made up of 12 amino acids. V was cut by 5 bases and J by 7 bases, with 11 bases left in between. The CDR3, as DNA: TGTGCCAGCAGCTCAGGCGGGGTTGGCTACACCTTC. It yields the protein CASSSGGVGYTF.

The chain combines TRBV30 with TRBJ2-7; D uncertain. The CDR3 is 12 amino acids. V was clipped by 2 bases and J by 2 bases, with 7 bases between them. The germline gives CDR1 GTSNPN, CDR2 SVGIG (reference sequence). The CDR3 coding sequence is TGTGCCTGGAGTAGAGTTACCTACGAGCAGTACTTC. Translating it yields CAWSRVTYEQYF.

The chain uses TRBV18 and TRBJ1-2, with 9 bases lining up with TRBD1. V was clipped by 3 bases and J by 4 bases; unmatched bases: 9. Per the germline V gene, CDR1 is KGHSH and CDR2 is LQKENI. The CDR3 length is 16 residues. This CDR3 reads CASSPKQGATSYGYTF. For the CDR3, the DNA is TGTGCCAGCTCACCGAAACAGGGGGCCACTAGCTATGGCTACACCTTC.

V is TRBV5-6 and J is TRBJ1-1; possibly TRBD1 for D (5 bases). Germline CDR1 reads SGHDT; CDR2 reads YYEEEE. This CDR3 comprises 12 residues. Deletions cut 4 bases from V and 4 bases from J, with 8 bases between. The CDR3 here is CASSRQFTEAFF. The CDR3 nucleotides read TGTGCCAGCAGCCGACAGTTCACTGAAGCTTTCTTT.

This clone was observed a few times. The chain employs TRBV29-1 and TRBJ2-7; D could derive from TRBD1 or TRBD2 (5 bases each). The V gene lost 7 bases and the J gene lost 4 bases, with 14 bases spanning the gap. CDR3 length: 12 residues. Germline V CDR1 and CDR2: SQVTM, ANQGSEA. CDR3 amino acids: CSARMGPYEQYF. For the CDR3, the DNA is TGCAGCGCCCGAATGGGACCGTACGAGCAGTACTTC.

The chain combines TRBV14 with TRBJ2-7, with 9 nucleotides matching TRBD1. The germline V gene has CDR1 SGHDN and CDR2 FVKESK. V gave up 3 bases and J gave up 2 bases; unmatched junction bases: 2. This CDR3 is built from 14 residues. In DNA, the CDR3 is TGTGCCAGCAGCCATGGGACAGGGACCTACGAGCAGTACTTC. Its protein is CASSHGTGTYEQYF.

This clone was detected once. CDR3 sequence reads: CASSYGEGEQYF. CDR3 nucleotides: TGTGCCAGCAGTTACGGTGAGGGGGAGCAGTACTTC. The chain is built from TRBV6-5 and TRBJ2-7; D may correspond to TRBD1 or TRBD2 (5 bases each). The germline V and J ends were trimmed by 2 bases and 7 bases, with 9 bases remaining between them. Germline loops: CDR1 MNHEY, CDR2 SVGAGI. This CDR3 is 12 amino acids long.

The J gene is TRBJ2-7, the V gene TRBV4-3; 7 bases match TRBD2. CDR3 length: 15 amino acids. Germline CDR1 and CDR2: LGHNA and YSLEER. Unmatched junction bases numbered 6, after V lost 1 base and J lost 3 bases. CDR3 coding DNA: TGCGCCAGCAGCCAAGGTCTAGCGGACGACTACGAGCAGTACTTC. Its translation: CASSQGLADDYEQYF.

The chain joins TRBV11-2 to TRBJ2-3; possibly TRBD1 for D (5 bases). V was shortened by 2 bases and J by 2 bases, with 8 bases between the two germline ends. The CDR3 contains 14 residues. Germline V gene data show CDR1 as SGHAT and CDR2 as FQNNGV. CDR3 in amino acids: CASSLRGPTDTQYF. The CDR3 DNA reads TGTGCCAGCAGCTTAAGGGGTCCCACAGATACGCAGTATTTT.

The gene calls are TRBV3-1 (or the pseudogene TRBV3-2) and TRBJ1-3; D gene ambiguous. The CDR3 sequence is 16 residues long. CDR1 and CDR2 from the germline V gene are LGHDT and YNNKEL (reference sequence). V lost 3 bases to trimming and J lost 0 bases, with 12 bases between them. CDR3 nucleotide sequence: TGTGCCAGCAGCCATCTTGGGCCGAGCTCTGGAAACACCATATATTTT. This encodes CASSHLGPSSGNTIYF.

DNA of the CDR3: TGCAGCGTTGGGCGGGCCTCCCCGGGCGGGGAGCTGTTTTTT. Amino acid sequence: CSVGRASPGGELFF. The V call is TRBV29-1, the J call TRBJ2-2; D possibly corresponds to TRBD2 (5 bases). The germline V gene encodes CDR1 SQVTM and CDR2 ANQGSEA. Trimming shortened V by 4 bases and J by 7 bases, and 16 bases separated the two germline ends. The CDR3 length is 14 residues.

This rearrangement joins TRBV4-1 to TRBJ2-3; 8 bases align to TRBD2. Germline V gene lookup returns CDR1 MGHRA and CDR2 YSYEKL. The ends lost 4 bases at V and 0 bases at J; junction bases unmatched: 9. The length of the CDR3 is 17 residues. The CDR3 loop is CASSLRPGRGSTDTQYF. CDR3 sequence (DNA): TGCGCCAGCAGCCTCCGACCCGGGAGGGGGAGCACAGATACGCAGTATTTT.

This chain links TRBV27 with TRBJ1-5; 10 bases align to TRBD1. This CDR3 region has 15 residues. CDR1 is MNHEY and CDR2 is SMNVEV in the germline V gene (reference sequence). The trim removed 5 bases at V and 7 bases at J, leaving 8 bases unmatched. The CDR3 here is CASSLIGDRGQPQHF. The DNA for the CDR3 is TGTGCCAGCAGTCTCATAGGGGACAGGGGACAGCCCCAGCATTTT.

V and J are TRBV7-2 and TRBJ1-2, with D perhaps matching TRBD1 (6 bases). The CDR3 covers 16 residues. Deletions cut 7 bases from V and 4 bases from J, with 22 bases between. Germline CDR1 SGHTA, CDR2 FQGNSA. CDR3 amino acids: CASIPTGAGGGYGYTF. Written as DNA, the CDR3 is TGTGCCAGCATCCCAACGGGGGCGGGTGGGGGCTATGGCTACACCTTC.

V gene TRBV6-2 or TRBV6-3 combines with J gene TRBJ2-7; unclear D gene. Germline V lookup: CDR1 MNHEY, CDR2 SVGEGT. V gave up 6 bases and J gave up 2 bases, with 8 bases separating them. The CDR3 covers 12 residues. In nucleotides, the CDR3 is TGTGCCAGCAGCCAAGCCCCCTACGAGCAGTACTTC. Amino acid sequence: CASSQAPYEQYF.

The chain carries TRBV6-1 and TRBJ2-7; D tentatively fits TRBD1 or TRBD2 (6 bases each). With 0 bases removed from V and 2 bases from J, the gap between germline ends came to 11 bases. Looked up from germline, CDR1 is MNHNS and CDR2 is SASEGT. The CDR3 is made up of 15 amino acids. The CDR3 region has the DNA TGTGCCAGCAGTGAAGCGAGGGGGGTTCCCTACGAGCAGTACTTC. This gives the protein CASSEARGVPYEQYF.

The chain recombines TRBV28 with TRBJ1-3; D unresolved. Looked up from germline, CDR1 is MDHEN and CDR2 is SYDVKM. The length of the CDR3 is 13 residues. V was clipped by 6 bases and J by 8 bases, with 14 bases between them. The CDR3, as DNA: TGTGCCAGCAGGGGGAGGGTGGACTACACCATATATTTT. Translation: CASRGRVDYTIYF.

The chain joins TRBV10-1 to TRBJ2-1, with 14 bases matching TRBD2. Germline V gene data show CDR1 as WNHNN and CDR2 as SYGVQD (reference sequence). This CDR3 has 15 residues. The trim removed 6 bases at V and 9 bases at J, leaving 7 bases unmatched. The chain's CDR3 is CASSRGLAGAAEQFF. The DNA for the CDR3 is TGCGCCAGCAGCCGGGGACTAGCGGGAGCGGCTGAGCAGTTCTTC.